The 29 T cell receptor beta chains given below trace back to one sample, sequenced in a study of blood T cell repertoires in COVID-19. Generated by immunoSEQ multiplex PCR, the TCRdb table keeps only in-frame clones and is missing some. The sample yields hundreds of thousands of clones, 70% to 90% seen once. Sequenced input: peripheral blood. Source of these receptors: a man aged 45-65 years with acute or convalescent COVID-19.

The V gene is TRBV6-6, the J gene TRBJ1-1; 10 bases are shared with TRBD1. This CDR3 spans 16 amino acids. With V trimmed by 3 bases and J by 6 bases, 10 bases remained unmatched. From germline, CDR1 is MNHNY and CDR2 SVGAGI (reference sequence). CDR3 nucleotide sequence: TGTGCCAGCAGTTATGGGACAGGGGCGCCCAAGTCTGAAGCTTTCTTT. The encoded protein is CASSYGTGAPKSEAFF.

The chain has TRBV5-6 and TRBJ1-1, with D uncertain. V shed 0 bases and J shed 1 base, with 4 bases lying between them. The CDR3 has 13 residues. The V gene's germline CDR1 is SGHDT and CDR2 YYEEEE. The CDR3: CASSLVRNTEAFF. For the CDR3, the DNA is TGTGCCAGCAGCTTGGTCAGGAACACTGAAGCTTTCTTT.

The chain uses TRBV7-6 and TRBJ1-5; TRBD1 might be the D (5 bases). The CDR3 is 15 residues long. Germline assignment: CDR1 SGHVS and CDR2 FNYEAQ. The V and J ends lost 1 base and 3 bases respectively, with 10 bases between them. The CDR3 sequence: CASSLVAGYNQPQHF. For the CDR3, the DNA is TGTGCCAGCAGCTTAGTTGCAGGGTACAATCAGCCCCAGCATTTT.

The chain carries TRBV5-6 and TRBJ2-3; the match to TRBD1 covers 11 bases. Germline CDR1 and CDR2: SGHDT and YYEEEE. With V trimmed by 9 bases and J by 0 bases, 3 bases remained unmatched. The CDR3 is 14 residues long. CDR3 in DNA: TGTGCCACCGGGACAGGGGGAAGCACAGATACGCAGTATTTT. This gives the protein CATGTGGSTDTQYF.

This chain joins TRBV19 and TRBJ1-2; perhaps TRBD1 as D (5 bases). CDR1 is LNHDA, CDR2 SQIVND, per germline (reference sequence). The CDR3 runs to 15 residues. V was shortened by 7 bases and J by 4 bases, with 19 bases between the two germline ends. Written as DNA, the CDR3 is TGTGCCAGTAACCGACCATCGGGGGAGGGCTATGGCTACACCTTC. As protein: CASNRPSGEGYGYTF.

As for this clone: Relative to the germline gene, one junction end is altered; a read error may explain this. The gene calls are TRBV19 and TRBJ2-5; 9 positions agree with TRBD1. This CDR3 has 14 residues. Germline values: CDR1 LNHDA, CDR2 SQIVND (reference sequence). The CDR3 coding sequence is TGTGCCAGTAGTATTGGGACAGGGAGGGTAGCATTTCACTTC. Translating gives CASSIGTGRVAFHF.

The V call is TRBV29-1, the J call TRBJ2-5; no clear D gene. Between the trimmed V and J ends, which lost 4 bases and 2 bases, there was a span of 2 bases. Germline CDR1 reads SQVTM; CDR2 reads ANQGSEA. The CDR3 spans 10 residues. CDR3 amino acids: CSVAQETQYF. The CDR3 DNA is TGCAGCGTTGCTCAAGAGACCCAGTACTTC.

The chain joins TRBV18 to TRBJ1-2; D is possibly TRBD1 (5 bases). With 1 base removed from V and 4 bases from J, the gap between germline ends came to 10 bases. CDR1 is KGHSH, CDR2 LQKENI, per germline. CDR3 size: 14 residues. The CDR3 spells CASSPQRGSYGYTF. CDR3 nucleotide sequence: TGTGCCAGCTCACCACAAAGGGGTAGCTATGGCTACACCTTC.

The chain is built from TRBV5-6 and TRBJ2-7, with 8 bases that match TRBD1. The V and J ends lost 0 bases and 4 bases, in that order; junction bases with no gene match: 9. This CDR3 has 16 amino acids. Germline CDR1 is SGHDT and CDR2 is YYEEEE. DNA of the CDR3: TGTGCCAGCAGCTTGGCCTCAGGGCAGGGGGCTTACGAGCAGTACTTC. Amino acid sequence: CASSLASGQGAYEQYF.

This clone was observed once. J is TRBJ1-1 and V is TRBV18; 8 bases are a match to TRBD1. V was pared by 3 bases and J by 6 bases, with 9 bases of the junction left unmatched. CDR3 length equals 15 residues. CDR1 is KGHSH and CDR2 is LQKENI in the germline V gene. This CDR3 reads CASSPPGQGGSEAFF. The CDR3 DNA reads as TGTGCCAGCTCACCGCCCGGACAGGGTGGATCTGAAGCTTTCTTT. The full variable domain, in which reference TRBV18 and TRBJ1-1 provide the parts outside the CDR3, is NAGVMQNPRHLVRRRGQEARLRCSPMKGHSHVYWYRQLPEEGLKFMVYLQKENIIDESGMPKERFSAEFPKEGPSILRIQQVVRGDSAAYFCASSPPGQGGSEAFFGQGTRLTVV.

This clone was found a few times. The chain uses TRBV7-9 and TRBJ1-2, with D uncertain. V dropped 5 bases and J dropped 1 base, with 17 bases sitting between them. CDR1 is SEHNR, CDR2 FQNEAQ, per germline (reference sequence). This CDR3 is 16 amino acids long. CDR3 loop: CASSRYNSRGNYGYTF. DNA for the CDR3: TGTGCCAGCAGCCGTTACAACTCGCGAGGTAACTATGGCTACACCTTC.

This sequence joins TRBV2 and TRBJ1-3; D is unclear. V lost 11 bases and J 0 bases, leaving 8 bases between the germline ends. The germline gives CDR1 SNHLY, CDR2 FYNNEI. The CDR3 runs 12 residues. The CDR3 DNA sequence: TGTGCCGGCCGAAACTCTGGAAACACCATATATTTT. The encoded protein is CAGRNSGNTIYF.

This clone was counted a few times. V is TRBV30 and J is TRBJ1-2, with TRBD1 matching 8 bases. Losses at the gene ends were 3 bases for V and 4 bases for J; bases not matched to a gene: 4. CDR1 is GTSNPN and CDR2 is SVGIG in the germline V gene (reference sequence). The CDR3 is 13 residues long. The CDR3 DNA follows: TGTGCCTGGAGACGGGACAGGCCCTATGGCTACACCTTC. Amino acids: CAWRRDRPYGYTF. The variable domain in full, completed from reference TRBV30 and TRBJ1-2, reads SQTIHQWPATLVQPVGSPLSLECTVEGTSNPNLYWYRQAAGRGLQLLFYSVGIGQISSEVPQNLSASRPQDRQFILSSKKLLLSDSGFYLCAWRRDRPYGYTFGSGTRLTVV.

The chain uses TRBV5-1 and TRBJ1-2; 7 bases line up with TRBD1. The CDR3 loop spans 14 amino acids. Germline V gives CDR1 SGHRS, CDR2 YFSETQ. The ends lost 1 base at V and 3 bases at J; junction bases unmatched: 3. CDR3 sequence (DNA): TGCGCCAGCAGCTTGCGGCAGGGGGACTATGGCTACACCTTC. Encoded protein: CASSLRQGDYGYTF.

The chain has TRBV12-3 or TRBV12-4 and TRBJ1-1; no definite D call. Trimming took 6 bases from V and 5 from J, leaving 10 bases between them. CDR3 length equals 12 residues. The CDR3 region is CASSLPRTEAFF. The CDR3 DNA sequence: TGTGCCAGCAGCCTTCCTAGGACTGAAGCTTTCTTT.

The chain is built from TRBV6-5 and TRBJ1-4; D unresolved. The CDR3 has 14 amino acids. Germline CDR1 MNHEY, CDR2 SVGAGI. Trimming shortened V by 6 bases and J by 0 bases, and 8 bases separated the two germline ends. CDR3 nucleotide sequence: TGTGCCAGCAGCCGTGCTACAACTAATGAAAAACTGTTTTTT. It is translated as CASSRATTNEKLFF.

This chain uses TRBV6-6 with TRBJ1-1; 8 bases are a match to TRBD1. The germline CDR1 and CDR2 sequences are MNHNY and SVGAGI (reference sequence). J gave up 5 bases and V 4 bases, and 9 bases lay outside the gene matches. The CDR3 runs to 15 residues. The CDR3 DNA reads TGTGCCAGCAGTTCCCATAAACAGGGGGTGACTGAAGCTTTCTTT. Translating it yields CASSSHKQGVTEAFF.

The CDR3 loop reads CASTLQGTGNTIYF. The DNA for the CDR3 is TGTGCCAGTACCCTACAGGGGACCGGAAACACCATATATTTT. The chain couples TRBV19 to TRBJ1-3; the match to TRBD1 covers 7 bases. Per the germline V gene, CDR1 is LNHDA and CDR2 is SQIVND (reference sequence). CDR3 length: 14 amino acids. V was pared by 7 bases and J by 4 bases, with 7 bases of the junction left unmatched.

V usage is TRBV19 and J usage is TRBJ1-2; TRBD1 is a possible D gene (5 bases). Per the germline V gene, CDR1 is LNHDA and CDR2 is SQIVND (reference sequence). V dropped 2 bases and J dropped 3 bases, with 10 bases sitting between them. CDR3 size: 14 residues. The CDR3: CASSIRDWDYGYTF. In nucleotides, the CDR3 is TGTGCCAGTAGTATAAGGGACTGGGACTATGGCTACACCTTC.

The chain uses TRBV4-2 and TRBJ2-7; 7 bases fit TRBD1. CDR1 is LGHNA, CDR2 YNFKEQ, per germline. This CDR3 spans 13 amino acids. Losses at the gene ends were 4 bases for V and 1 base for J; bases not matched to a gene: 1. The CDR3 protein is CASSRDSSYEQYF. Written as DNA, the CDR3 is TGTGCCAGCAGCCGGGACAGTTCCTACGAGCAGTACTTC.

CDR3 residues: CASSLAGAGATDTQYF. The CDR3 DNA sequence: TGTGCCAGCAGCTTAGCTGGCGCGGGGGCCACAGATACGCAGTATTTT. The chain joins TRBV11-2 to TRBJ2-3, with TRBD2 as a possible D gene (7 bases). V lost 1 base and J 2 bases, leaving 13 bases between the germline ends. Germline values: CDR1 SGHAT, CDR2 FQNNGV. This CDR3 region has 16 residues.

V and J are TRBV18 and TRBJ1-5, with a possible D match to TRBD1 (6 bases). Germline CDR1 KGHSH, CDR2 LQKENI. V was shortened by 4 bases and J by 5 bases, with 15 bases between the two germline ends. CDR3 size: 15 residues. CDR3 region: CASSRTGTMDQPQHF. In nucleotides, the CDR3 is TGTGCCAGCTCACGAACCGGGACAATGGATCAGCCCCAGCATTTT.

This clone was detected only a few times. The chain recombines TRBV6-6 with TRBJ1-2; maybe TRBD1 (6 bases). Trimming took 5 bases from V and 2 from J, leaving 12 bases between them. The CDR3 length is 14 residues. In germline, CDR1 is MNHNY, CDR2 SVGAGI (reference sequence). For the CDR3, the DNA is TGTGCCAGCAGTAAGGGGGAGGGAAACTATGGCTACACCTTC. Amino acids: CASSKGEGNYGYTF.

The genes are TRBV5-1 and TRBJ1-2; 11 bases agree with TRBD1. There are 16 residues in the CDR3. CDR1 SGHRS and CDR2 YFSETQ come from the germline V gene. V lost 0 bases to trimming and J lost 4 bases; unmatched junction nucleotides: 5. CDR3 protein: CASSLGGQGAGYGYTF. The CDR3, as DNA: TGCGCCAGCAGCTTGGGAGGACAGGGGGCGGGCTATGGCTACACCTTC.

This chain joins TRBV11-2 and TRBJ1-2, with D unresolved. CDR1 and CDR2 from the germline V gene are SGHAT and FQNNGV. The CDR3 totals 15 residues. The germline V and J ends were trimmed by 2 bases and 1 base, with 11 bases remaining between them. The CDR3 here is CASSLSQVYNYGYTF. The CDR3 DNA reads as TGTGCCAGCAGCTTATCCCAGGTCTATAACTATGGCTACACCTTC.

The CDR3 spells CASSEGLDWDRDINEIEAFF. For the CDR3, the DNA is TGTGCCAGCAGTGAAGGTTTGGATTGGGACAGGGACATCAATGAGATTGAAGCTTTCTTT. J is TRBJ1-1 and V is TRBV6-1, with 9 positions matching TRBD1. V trimming: 1 base; J trimming: 7 bases; junction bases outside the gene matches: 22. The CDR3 is made up of 20 amino acids. Germline CDR1 is MNHNS and CDR2 is SASEGT.

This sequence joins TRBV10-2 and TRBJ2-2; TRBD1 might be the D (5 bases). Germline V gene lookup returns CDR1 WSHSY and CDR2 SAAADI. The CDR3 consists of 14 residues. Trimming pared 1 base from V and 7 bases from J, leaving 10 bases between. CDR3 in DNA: TGCGCCAGCAGTGAGTTGCAGGGTAGCGGGGAGCTGTTTTTT. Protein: CASSELQGSGELFF.

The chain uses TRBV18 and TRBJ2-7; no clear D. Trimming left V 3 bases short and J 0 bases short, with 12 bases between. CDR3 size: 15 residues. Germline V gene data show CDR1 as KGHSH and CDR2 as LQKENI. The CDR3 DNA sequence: TGTGCCAGCTCACCCGGCCAACAGAGCTCCTACGAGCAGTACTTC. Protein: CASSPGQQSSYEQYF.

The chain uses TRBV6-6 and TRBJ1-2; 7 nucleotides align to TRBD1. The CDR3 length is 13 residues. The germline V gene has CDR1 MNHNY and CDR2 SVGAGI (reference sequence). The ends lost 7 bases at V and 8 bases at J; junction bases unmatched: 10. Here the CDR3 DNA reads TGTGCCAGCAAACCCACAGGGGAAATCGGCTACACCTTC. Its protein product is CASKPTGEIGYTF.